The 5 T cell receptor beta chains below come from one sample, sequenced in a study of molecular identifiers for immune sequencing clone quantification. TCRdb called the PCR reads again in MiXCR, with one record for every CDR3 protein. This sample has some 590,000 distinct CDR3 sequences, with roughly 23% found just once. The sample comprised naive CD8+ T cells from blood, with Jurkat cell RNA spiked in. The subset here: FACS-sorted CD8+CD4-CCR7+CD45RA+ naive T cells. Receptors originate from a human donor in good health. Some libraries in this study had Jurkat cell RNA spiked in.

Many counts were recorded for this clonotype. The chain employs TRBV5-1 and TRBJ1-1; no definite D call. Germline CDR1 is SGHRS and CDR2 is YFSETQ. The V and J ends lost 5 bases and 2 bases respectively, with 10 bases between them. CDR3 length equals 13 residues. CDR3 loop: CASRSGSNTEAFF. CDR3 nucleotide sequence: TGCGCCAGCAGGTCTGGGTCAAACACTGAAGCTTTCTTT. Supplemented by reference TRBV5-1 and TRBJ1-1, the full variable domain reads KAGVTQTPRYLIKTRGQQVTLSCSPISGHRSVSWYQQTPGQGLQFLFEYFSETQRNKGNFPGRFSGRQFSNSRSEMNVSTLELGDSALYLCASRSGSNTEAFFGQGTRLTVV.

This clonotype was detected once. This clone may be a read error of a much larger clone one base away. The gene calls are TRBV7-3 and TRBJ2-3; D gene ambiguous. Germline CDR1 is SGHTA and CDR2 is FQGTGA. The length of the CDR3 is 15 residues. The CDR3 reads CASSLGLEITATQYF. CDR3 DNA: TGTGCCAGCAGCTTGGGCCTGGAGATCACAGCTACGCAGTATTTT.

This clonotype was counted many times. The chain couples TRBV4-1 to TRBJ1-5; 7 bases map to TRBD1. Germline values: CDR1 MGHRA, CDR2 YSYEKL. J was trimmed by 2 bases and V by 1 base; bases with no gene match: 2. The CDR3 contains 15 residues. CDR3 in amino acids: CASSQVGGGNQPQHF. CDR3 coding DNA: TGCGCCAGCAGCCAAGTAGGGGGCGGCAATCAGCCCCAGCATTTT.

This clonotype was detected ten times or more. This chain uses TRBV27 with TRBJ2-7; D possibly corresponds to TRBD1 (6 bases). CDR3 length: 13 amino acids. Trimming cost V 1 base and J 4 bases, with 8 bases left between them. The germline V gene encodes CDR1 MNHEY and CDR2 SMNVEV (reference sequence). CDR3 sequence: CASSLYQGYEQYF. The CDR3 DNA reads TGTGCCAGCAGTTTATATCAGGGGTACGAGCAGTACTTC.

This clonotype has a count of ten or more. DNA of the CDR3: TGTGCCAGCAAGGCAGACATTAACCAGAATGAAAAACTGTTTTTT. This gives the protein CASKADINQNEKLFF. This rearrangement joins TRBV12-3 or TRBV12-4 to TRBJ1-4; D not resolved. V shed 7 bases and J shed 5 bases, with 17 bases lying between them. This CDR3 region has 15 residues.